The 9 T cell receptor beta chains reported below all come from one sample, sequenced in a study of CD8 T cells in ankylosing spondylitis. TCRdb recomputed calls from the 5' RACE reads with MiXCR, one row per CDR3 protein. The sample holds roughly 150,000 distinct CDR3 sequences, 5.5% to 7.5% seen once. Sequenced sample: blood, either unsorted or a sorted T cell fraction (not recorded which). The receptors shown here come from a female donor with ankylosing spondylitis or in good health (not recorded which).

The chain is built from TRBV7-9 and TRBJ1-4; D gene ambiguous. This CDR3 has 12 residues. Germline loops: CDR1 SEHNR, CDR2 FQNEAQ (reference sequence). The ends were cut back, 4 bases at V and 8 bases at J, with 8 bases in the middle. The CDR3 here is CASSSSTEKLFF. CDR3 sequence (DNA): TGTGCCAGCAGCTCGTCTACCGAAAAACTGTTTTTT. Full variable domain (missing parts from reference TRBV7-9 and TRBJ1-4): DTGVSQNPRHKITKRGQNVTFRCDPISEHNRLYWYRQTLGQGPEFLTYFQNEAQLEKSRLLSDRFSAERPKGSFSTLEIQRTEQGDSAMYLCASSSSTEKLFFGSGTQLSVL.

The sample holds many counts of this clonotype. The rearrangement links TRBV7-2 to TRBJ2-1, with a possible D match to TRBD2 (5 bases). The germline CDR1 and CDR2 sequences are SGHTA and FQGNSA. Trimming pared 4 bases from V and 13 bases from J, leaving 11 bases between. The CDR3 runs 11 residues. This CDR3 is CASSSGIPQFF. The CDR3 bases are TGTGCCAGCAGCTCCGGGATCCCACAGTTCTTC.

This clonotype was seen repeatedly, ten times or more. Its ends do not fully match the called genes, so a read error is possible. V usage is TRBV6-5 and J usage is TRBJ2-7, with D perhaps matching TRBD1 (6 bases). CDR3 length: 15 residues. Per the germline V gene, CDR1 is MNHEY and CDR2 is SVGAGI. In DNA, the CDR3 is TGTGCCAGCAGCTACTCCCGGACAGTTGACTACGAGCAGTACTTC. Amino acids: CASSYSRTVDYEQYF.

The table lists this clonotype with many counts. CDR3: CASSDPTGSDSPLHF. Written as DNA, the CDR3 is TGTGCCAGCAGCGACCCAACAGGGTCAGATTCACCCCTCCACTTT. V usage is TRBV7-9 and J usage is TRBJ1-6, with a weak D call TRBD1 (6 bases). CDR3 length equals 15 residues. Trimming removed 5 bases from V and 8 bases from J, with 16 bases in between. Germline V gene sequence: CDR1 SEHNR, CDR2 FQNEAQ (reference sequence).

Ten or more counts support this clonotype. This chain connects TRBV7-2 to TRBJ2-3; 14 nucleotides match TRBD2. Trimming removed 0 bases from V and 1 base from J; junction bases left unmatched: 3. This CDR3 has 18 residues. The germline gives CDR1 SGHTA, CDR2 FQGNSA. CDR3 DNA: TGTGCCAGCAGCTTAGCCCCGGGACTAGCGGGGGGCACAGATACGCAGTATTTT. Protein product: CASSLAPGLAGGTDTQYF.

The CDR3 DNA reads as TGTGCCACCAGTGGCCGACAGGGTACCGGGGAGCTGTTTTTT. This encodes CATSGRQGTGELFF. The rearrangement uses TRBV24-1 and TRBJ2-2; TRBD1 agrees at 7 bases. The CDR3 contains 14 residues. With V trimmed by 5 bases and J by 5 bases, 4 bases remained unmatched. Germline values: CDR1 KGHDR, CDR2 SFDVKD.

This clonotype was detected ten times or more. The chain has TRBV28 and TRBJ2-5, with 8 bases that match TRBD1. This CDR3 region has 14 residues. Germline CDR1 reads MDHEN; CDR2 reads SYDVKM. Trimming cost V 5 bases and J 4 bases; bases outside gene matches: 6. CDR3 sequence reads: CASSQPGGAETQYF. DNA for the CDR3: TGTGCCAGCAGTCAACCAGGGGGCGCAGAGACCCAGTACTTC.

This clonotype has at least ten counts. The V gene is TRBV7-9, the J gene TRBJ1-4, with D possibly TRBD1 on 5 matching bases. Trimming took off 6 bases at V and 5 bases at J, with 13 bases between the two ends. CDR1 is SEHNR and CDR2 is FQNEAQ in the germline V gene (reference sequence). The CDR3 is 14 amino acids. CDR3: CASRVTGPNEKLFF. CDR3 sequence (DNA): TGTGCCAGCAGGGTCACAGGTCCGAATGAAAAACTGTTTTTT. Full variable domain (remainder filled in from reference TRBV7-9 and TRBJ1-4): DTGVSQNPRHKITKRGQNVTFRCDPISEHNRLYWYRQTLGQGPEFLTYFQNEAQLEKSRLLSDRFSAERPKGSFSTLEIQRTEQGDSAMYLCASRVTGPNEKLFFGSGTQLSVL.

This clonotype has at least ten counts. CDR3 sequence: CASSHPRQGPNSPLHF. The CDR3 DNA reads as TGCGCCAGCAGCCACCCCAGACAGGGGCCTAATTCACCCCTCCACTTT. The V call is TRBV4-1, the J call TRBJ1-6, with 8 bases that match TRBD1. The length of the CDR3 is 16 residues. Germline V gene sequence: CDR1 MGHRA, CDR2 YSYEKL. V trimming: 3 bases; J trimming: 6 bases; junction bases outside the gene matches: 7.